Each of the 6 T cell receptor beta chains below was sequenced from the same sample in a study of T cell repertoires in cytomegalovirus infection. TCRdb independently ran MiXCR on the reads; one entry per CDR3 protein. The table records fewer than 200,000 distinct CDR3 sequences, roughly 14% of them present only once. The source material was PBMCs. The receptor set was obtained from a human donor in good health (CMV status not recorded). Some clones in this sample may be carry-over from other donors' samples.

The rearrangement joins TRBV29-1 to TRBJ2-1, with D possibly being TRBD2 (6 bases). V was pared by 7 bases and J by 4 bases, with 17 bases between. CDR3 length: 14 amino acids. Germline values: CDR1 SQVTM, CDR2 ANQGSEA. This CDR3 is CSAAGSGAYNEQFF. CDR3 DNA sequence: TGCAGCGCCGCGGGGAGCGGAGCTTACAATGAGCAGTTCTTC.

This clonotype has at least ten counts. The rearrangement joins TRBV7-8 to TRBJ2-1; the D is unclear. V lost 5 bases and J 6 bases, leaving 17 bases between the germline ends. CDR3 size: 15 residues. Germline V lookup: CDR1 SGHVS, CDR2 FQNEAQ. CDR3 loop: CASSLQRVVSNEQFF. The CDR3 bases are TGTGCCAGCAGCCTTCAAAGGGTAGTGTCCAATGAGCAGTTCTTC.

This clonotype came up many times. The rearrangement links TRBV7-8 to TRBJ1-1; D remains unclear. The CDR3 is 13 residues long. CDR1 and CDR2 (germline): SGHVS, FQNEAQ. Trimming removed 3 bases at V and 1 base at J, with 6 bases between. The DNA for the CDR3 is TGTGCCAGCAGCTTGTGGGCGAACACTGAAGCTTTCTTT. Encoded protein: CASSLWANTEAFF.

This clonotype was seen at least ten times. V gene TRBV7-9 combines with J gene TRBJ1-5, with 9 bases that match TRBD1. V dropped 5 bases and J dropped 7; count of bases not matched to a gene: 9. There are 15 residues in the CDR3. The germline gives CDR1 SEHNR, CDR2 FQNEAQ (reference sequence). CDR3 DNA: TGTGCCAGCAGCCCTAGGGGGACAGGGATCCAGCCCCAGCATTTT. This codes for CASSPRGTGIQPQHF.

The V and J genes are TRBV5-4 and TRBJ1-1; 7 bases map to TRBD1. The trim removed 4 bases at V and 0 bases at J, leaving 15 bases unmatched. The germline CDR1 and CDR2 sequences are SGHNT and YYREEE (reference sequence). The CDR3 length is 18 residues. CDR3 nucleotides: TGTGCCAGCAGCCCCCCTGCTGGGCAGGGGGGCATGAACACTGAAGCTTTCTTT. It specifies CASSPPAGQGGMNTEAFF.

This clonotype has a count of ten or more. The chain uses TRBV5-4 and TRBJ1-1; the D is unclear. The germline V gene has CDR1 SGHNT and CDR2 YYREEE (reference sequence). The V gene lost 2 bases and the J gene lost 0 bases, with 11 bases spanning the gap. The CDR3 sequence is 15 residues long. This CDR3 is CASSFSVYMNTEAFF. Here the CDR3 DNA reads TGTGCCAGCAGCTTTTCCGTTTACATGAACACTGAAGCTTTCTTT.